One and the same sample provided the 15 T cell receptor beta chains below, sequenced in a study of OX40 agonist ivuxolimab in advanced cancers. Library creation used the immunoSEQ multiplex PCR assay. What TCRdb holds here is the immuneACCESS table cut down to in-frame rearrangements. Part of the clones is not present; checked against another copy, under half of the missing clones reflect an unresolved V gene, and the others are unexplained. The sample yields roughly 70,000 clones; approximately 87% were counted once. The ten largest clonotypes hold approximately 0.68% of the sample. This specimen was CD4+ or CD8+ T cells sorted from blood, taken in a trial of the OX40 agonist ivuxolimab. The receptor source for this set is an adult with an advanced solid tumor such as melanoma, head and neck, liver or kidney cancer.

The chain couples TRBV20-1 to TRBJ1-1; no clear D. Trimming removed 6 bases at V and 0 bases at J, with 5 bases between. Germline loops: CDR1 DFQATT, CDR2 SNEGSKA (reference sequence). This CDR3 contains 11 residues. The CDR3, as DNA: TGCAGTGCGTCCCTGAACACTGAAGCTTTCTTT. Translation gives CSASLNTEAFF.

The chain links TRBV5-1 to TRBJ1-1; D is ambiguous. Between the trimmed V and J ends, which lost 0 bases and 8 bases, there was a span of 14 bases. Germline V gene sequence: CDR1 SGHRS, CDR2 YFSETQ. There are 14 residues in the CDR3. The CDR3 reads CASSLGVMGGEAFF. The CDR3 DNA reads TGCGCCAGCAGCTTGGGGGTAATGGGCGGAGAAGCTTTCTTT.

The chain has TRBV2 and TRBJ2-1, with D perhaps matching TRBD2 (6 bases). Germline V lookup: CDR1 SNHLY, CDR2 FYNNEI. This CDR3 contains 17 residues. Trimming took off 6 bases at V and 6 bases at J, with 24 bases between the two ends. CDR3 in amino acids: CASRARSGTLQANEQFF. The DNA for the CDR3 is TGTGCCAGCAGAGCTAGGTCCGGGACTCTTCAGGCCAATGAGCAGTTCTTC.

The rearrangement joins TRBV4-3 to TRBJ2-3; 8 nucleotides align to TRBD2. The junction had 13 bases not matched to a gene; V was cut back by 2 bases and J by 3 bases. Germline V lookup: CDR1 LGHNA, CDR2 YSLEER. This CDR3 has 18 amino acids. The CDR3 is CASSQRLAGPGITDTQYF. CDR3 bases: TGCGCCAGCAGCCAAAGGTTAGCGGGACCAGGGATTACAGATACGCAGTATTTT.

This chain joins TRBV2 and TRBJ2-7; TRBD1 or TRBD2 may be the D gene (5 bases each). Trimming left V 3 bases short and J 0 bases short, with 9 bases between. This CDR3 has 14 amino acids. Per germline, CDR1 SNHLY and CDR2 FYNNEI. The CDR3 DNA is TGTGCCAGCAGTGAGGGGGTCCCCTCCTACGAGCAGTACTTC. Translation: CASSEGVPSYEQYF.

This clone was recorded once. The V gene is TRBV11-2, the J gene TRBJ2-7, with 7 bases matching TRBD1. The germline V gene has CDR1 SGHAT and CDR2 FQNNGV. The CDR3 has 15 residues. After removal of 1 base from V and 2 bases from J, the junction contained 5 bases not matched to a gene. Written as DNA, the CDR3 is TGTGCCAGCAGCTTAGCCGGGACAGCCACCTACGAGCAGTACTTC. This translates into CASSLAGTATYEQYF.

The rearrangement uses TRBV6-5 and TRBJ2-7, with TRBD1 matching over 10 bases. The CDR3 runs 14 residues. With V trimmed by 7 bases and J by 3 bases, 6 bases remained unmatched. Germline CDR1 and CDR2: MNHEY and SVGAGI. In DNA form, the CDR3 reads TGTGCCAGCACCAAGGGGACAGGGGACTACGAGCAGTACTTC. Translated, it gives CASTKGTGDYEQYF.

This clone was detected only a few times. The chain couples TRBV18 to TRBJ2-7; D unclear. CDR1 and CDR2 from the germline V gene are KGHSH and LQKENI. Between the trimmed V and J ends, which lost 2 bases and 3 bases, there was a span of 14 bases. The length of the CDR3 is 15 residues. CDR3 sequence (DNA): TGTGCCAGCTCACCAGGTCAATTGGTCGTCTACGAGCAGTACTTC. Its protein product is CASSPGQLVVYEQYF.

V and J are TRBV4-3 and TRBJ2-6; TRBD1 aligns across 8 bases. CDR3 size: 15 residues. The V and J ends lost 4 bases and 2 bases, in that order; junction bases with no gene match: 1. The germline gives CDR1 LGHNA, CDR2 YSLEER. The CDR3 nucleotides read TGCGCCAGCAGCCGACAGGGGACTGGGGCCAACGTCCTGACTTTC. Its translation: CASSRQGTGANVLTF.

The chain recombines TRBV20-1 with TRBJ2-7; unclear D gene. CDR1 is DFQATT, CDR2 SNEGSKA, per germline (reference sequence). The CDR3 is 10 residues long. Deletions cut 6 bases from V and 5 bases from J, with 8 bases between. Written as DNA, the CDR3 is TGCAGTGCCCAAGGAAACGAGCAGTACTTC. This sequence encodes CSAQGNEQYF.

This sequence joins TRBV5-1 and TRBJ2-1, with 7 bases fitting TRBD1. V trimming: 4 bases; J trimming: 4 bases; junction bases outside the gene matches: 8. The germline CDR1 and CDR2 sequences are SGHRS and YFSETQ. The CDR3 has 15 residues. Here the CDR3 DNA reads TGCGCCAGCAGCCTGGGACACAGGGGATACAATGAGCAGTTCTTC. Translated, it gives CASSLGHRGYNEQFF.

The chain employs TRBV4-2 and TRBJ1-1, with D possibly being TRBD1 (5 bases). This CDR3 is 16 amino acids long. With 5 bases removed from V and 1 base from J, the gap between germline ends came to 17 bases. CDR1 is LGHNA, CDR2 YNFKEQ, per germline. The CDR3 loop is CASSFPGGDTNTEAFF. In DNA form, the CDR3 reads TGTGCCAGCAGCTTTCCGGGGGGGGATACGAACACTGAAGCTTTCTTT.

This clone came up a few times. The chain joins TRBV6-1 to TRBJ2-1; no reliable D call. Germline CDR1 MNHNS, CDR2 SASEGT. The CDR3 is 14 residues long. Trimming cost V 2 bases and J 3 bases, with 8 bases left between them. The CDR3 region has the DNA TGTGCCAGCAGTGAAAGTACTAACTACAATGAGCAGTTCTTC. The encoded protein is CASSESTNYNEQFF.

The chain's CDR3 is CASSQVRPTAANEKLFF. CDR3 sequence (DNA): TGTGCCAGCAGCCAAGTCCGGCCGACAGCCGCAAATGAAAAACTGTTTTTT. The chain links TRBV4-2 to TRBJ1-4; a weak D match, TRBD1 (5 bases). Between the trimmed V and J ends, which lost 1 base and 5 bases, there was a span of 17 bases. CDR1 and CDR2 (germline): LGHNA, YNFKEQ. This CDR3 region has 17 residues.

This clone was counted between two and nine times. V is TRBV4-3 and J is TRBJ1-1, with a tentative D call TRBD1 (6 bases). Trimming left V 1 base short and J 8 bases short, with 17 bases between. The V gene's germline CDR1 is LGHNA and CDR2 YSLEER. The CDR3 is made up of 15 amino acids. DNA of the CDR3: TGCGCCAGCAGCCAAGTAGGGACACCGGGTCGGGAAGCTTTCTTT. As protein: CASSQVGTPGREAFF.